The present T cell receptor beta chain was sequenced within a study of type 1 regulatory T cells. Study-wide background: An in vitro protocol generated T-allo10, a Tr1-enriched, alloantigen-specific CD4 T cell product. Overall study results and limits: Type 1 regulatory T cells had a more restricted TCR repertoire than non-type 1 regulatory T cells.

Per the germline V gene, CDR1 is ENHRY and CDR2 is SYGVKD. This CDR3 region has 14 residues. V lost 0 bases and J lost 12, with 17 bases in between. TCRdb processed the reads anew with MiXCR; each CDR3 protein has one entry. The sample includes more than 50,000 distinct CDR3 sequences, 60% to 65% of them seen just once. Concerning this clonotype itself: What it binds is not known.

The sample taken for sequencing was cultured non-Tr1 T cells, either the whole culture or a sorted T cell fraction (not recorded which). V is TRBV10-3 and J is TRBJ1-1; no reliable D call. The clonotype comes from a human donor in good health. CDR3 in DNA: TGTGCCATCAGTGAGTCGAGGTCCGGTAGAGAAACTTTCTTT. It specifies CAISESRSGRETFF.